This TCR beta chain was captured by sequencing in a study of regulatory T cells in long-lasting Graves disease. Trimming removed 5 bases from V and 5 bases from J, with 10 bases in between. This CDR3 is 14 amino acids long. The sample's time point: newly diagnosed GD, antithyroid drugs for less than 3 months. From RNA extracted from PBMCs, the TCR library was made. Arm-PCR of CDR3 regions and iRepertoire HTBI primers were the basis on which TCR beta libraries were built. TCRdb processed the multiplex PCR reads anew with MiXCR; each CDR3 protein has one entry. This sample has some 600,000 distinct CDR3 sequences; 15% to 20% occur once, and the top ten carry around 12%. This clonotype was found many times. Separately, the same data were catalogued under a study of T cells in Graves' hyperthyroidism and ophthalmopathy.

The sample here was peripheral blood mononuclear cells (PBMCs), taken at new diagnosis, from a patient treated with antithyroid drugs. This chain connects TRBV12-3 or TRBV12-4 to TRBJ1-6; D not resolved. The source is a man aged 18 to 35 with Graves disease. The chain's CDR3 is CASSTRRDNSPLHF. The CDR3 coding sequence is TGTGCCAGCAGTACCCGACGGGATAATTCACCCCTCCACTTT.